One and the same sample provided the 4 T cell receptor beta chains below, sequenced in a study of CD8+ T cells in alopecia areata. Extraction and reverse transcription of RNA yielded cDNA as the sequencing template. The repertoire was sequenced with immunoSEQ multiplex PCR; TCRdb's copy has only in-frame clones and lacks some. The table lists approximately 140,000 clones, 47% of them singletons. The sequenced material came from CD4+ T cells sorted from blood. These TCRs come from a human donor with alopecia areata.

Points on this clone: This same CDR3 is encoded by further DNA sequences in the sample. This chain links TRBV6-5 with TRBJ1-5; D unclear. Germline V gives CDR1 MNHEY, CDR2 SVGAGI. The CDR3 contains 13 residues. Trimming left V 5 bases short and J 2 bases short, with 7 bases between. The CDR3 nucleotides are TGTGCCAGCAGTCGGCAGGGCAATCAGCCCCAGCATTTT. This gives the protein CASSRQGNQPQHF.

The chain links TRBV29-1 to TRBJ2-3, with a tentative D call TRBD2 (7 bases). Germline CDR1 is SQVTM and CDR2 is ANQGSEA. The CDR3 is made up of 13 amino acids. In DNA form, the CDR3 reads TGCAGTCTTGGTAGGGGGGGGGCAGATACGCAGTATTTT. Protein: CSLGRGGADTQYF.

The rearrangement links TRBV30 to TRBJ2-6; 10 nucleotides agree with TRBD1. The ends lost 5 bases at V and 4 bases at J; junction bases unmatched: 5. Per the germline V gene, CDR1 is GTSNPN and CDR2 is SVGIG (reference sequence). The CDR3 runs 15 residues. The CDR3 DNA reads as TGTGCCTGGGAGACAGGGGGCGCAGGGGCCAACGTCCTGACTTTC. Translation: CAWETGGAGANVLTF.

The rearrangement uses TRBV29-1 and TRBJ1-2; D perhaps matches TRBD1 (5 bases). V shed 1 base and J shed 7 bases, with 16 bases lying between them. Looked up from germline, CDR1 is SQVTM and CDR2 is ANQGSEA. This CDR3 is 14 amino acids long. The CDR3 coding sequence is TGCAGCGTTGAAGTGATGGGGGGGAATTCTGGCTACACCTTC. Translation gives CSVEVMGGNSGYTF.